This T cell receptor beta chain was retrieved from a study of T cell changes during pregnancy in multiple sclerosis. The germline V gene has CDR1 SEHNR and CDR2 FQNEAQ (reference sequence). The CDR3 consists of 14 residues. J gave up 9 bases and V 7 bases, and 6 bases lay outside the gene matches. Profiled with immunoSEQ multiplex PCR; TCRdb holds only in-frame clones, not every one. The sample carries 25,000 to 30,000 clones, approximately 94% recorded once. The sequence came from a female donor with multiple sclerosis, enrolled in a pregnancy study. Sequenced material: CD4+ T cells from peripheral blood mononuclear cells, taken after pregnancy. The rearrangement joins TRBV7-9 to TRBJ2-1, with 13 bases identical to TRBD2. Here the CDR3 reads CASNPTSGRREQFF. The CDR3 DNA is TGTGCCAGCAACCCGACTAGCGGGAGGCGTGAGCAGTTCTTC. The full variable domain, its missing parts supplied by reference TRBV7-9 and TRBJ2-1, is DTGVSQNPRHKITKRGQNVTFRCDPISEHNRLYWYRQTLGQGPEFLTYFQNEAQLEKSRLLSDRFSAERPKGSFSTLEIQRTEQGDSAMYLCASNPTSGRREQFFGPGTRLTVL.